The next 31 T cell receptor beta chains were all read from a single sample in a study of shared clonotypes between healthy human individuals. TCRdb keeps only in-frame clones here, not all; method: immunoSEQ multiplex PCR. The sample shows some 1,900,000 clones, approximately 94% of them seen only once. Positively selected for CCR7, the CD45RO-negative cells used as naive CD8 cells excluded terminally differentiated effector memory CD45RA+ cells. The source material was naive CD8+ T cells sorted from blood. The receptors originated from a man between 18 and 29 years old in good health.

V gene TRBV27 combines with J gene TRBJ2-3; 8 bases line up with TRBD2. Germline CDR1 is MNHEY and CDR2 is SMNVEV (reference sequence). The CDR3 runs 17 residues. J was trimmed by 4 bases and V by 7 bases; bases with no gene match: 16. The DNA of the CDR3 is TGTGCCAGCATAGTCTTCGGGACTAGAAATGGTCCAGATACGCAGTATTTT. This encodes CASIVFGTRNGPDTQYF.

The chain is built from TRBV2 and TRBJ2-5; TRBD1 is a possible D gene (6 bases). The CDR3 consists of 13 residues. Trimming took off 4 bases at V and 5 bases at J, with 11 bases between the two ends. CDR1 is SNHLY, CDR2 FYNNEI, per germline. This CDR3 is CASSGQAWETQYF. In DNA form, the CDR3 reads TGTGCCAGCAGTGGACAGGCATGGGAGACCCAGTACTTC.

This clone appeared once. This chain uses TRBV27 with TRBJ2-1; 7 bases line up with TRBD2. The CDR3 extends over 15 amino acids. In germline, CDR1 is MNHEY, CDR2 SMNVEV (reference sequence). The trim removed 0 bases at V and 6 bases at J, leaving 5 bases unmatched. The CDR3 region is CASSLSGEGTNEQFF. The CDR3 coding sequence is TGTGCCAGCAGTTTATCGGGGGAGGGGACCAATGAGCAGTTCTTC.

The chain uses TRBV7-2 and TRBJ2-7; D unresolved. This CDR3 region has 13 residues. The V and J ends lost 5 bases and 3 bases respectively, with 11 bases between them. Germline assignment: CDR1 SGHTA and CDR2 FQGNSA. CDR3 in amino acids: CASSQWSGYEQYF. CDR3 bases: TGTGCCAGCAGCCAGTGGTCGGGCTACGAGCAGTACTTC.

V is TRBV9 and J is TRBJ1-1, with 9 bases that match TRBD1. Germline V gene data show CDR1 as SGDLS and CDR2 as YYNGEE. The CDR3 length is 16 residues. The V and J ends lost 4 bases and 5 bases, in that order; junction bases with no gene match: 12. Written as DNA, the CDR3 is TGTGCCAGCAGCTCCAAACAGGGGGCGCCGGGTACTGAAGCTTTCTTT. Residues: CASSSKQGAPGTEAFF. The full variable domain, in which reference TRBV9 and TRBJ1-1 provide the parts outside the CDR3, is DSGVTQTPKHLITATGQRVTLRCSPRSGDLSVYWYQQSLDQGLQFLIQYYNGEERAKGNILERFSAQQFPDLHSELNLSSLELGDSALYFCASSSKQGAPGTEAFFGQGTRLTVV.

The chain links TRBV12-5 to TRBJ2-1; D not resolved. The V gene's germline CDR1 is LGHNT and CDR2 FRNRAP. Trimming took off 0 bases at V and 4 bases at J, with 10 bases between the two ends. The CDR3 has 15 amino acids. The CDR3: CASGLVPTQYNEQFF. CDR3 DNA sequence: TGTGCTAGTGGTTTGGTGCCTACCCAATACAATGAGCAGTTCTTC.

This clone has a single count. CDR3 nucleotides: TGTGCCAGCATCATGAATCGGGACGGCAATCAGCCCCAGCATTTT. Protein: CASIMNRDGNQPQHF. The V gene is TRBV2, the J gene TRBJ1-5; a possible D gene is TRBD1 (5 bases). The CDR3 consists of 15 residues. Germline V gives CDR1 SNHLY, CDR2 FYNNEI. Trimming left V 7 bases short and J 2 bases short, with 15 bases between.

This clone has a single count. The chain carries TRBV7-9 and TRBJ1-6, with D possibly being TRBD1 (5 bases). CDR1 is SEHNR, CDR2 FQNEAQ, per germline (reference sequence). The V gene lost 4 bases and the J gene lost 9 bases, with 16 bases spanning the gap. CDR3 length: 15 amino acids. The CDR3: CASSSQEGPTSPLHF. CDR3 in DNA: TGTGCCAGCAGCTCGCAGGAGGGGCCCACTTCACCCCTCCACTTT.

The CDR3 DNA sequence: TGTGCCAGCAGCTTTGGGGCTTCGCAGACCTACGAGCAGTACTTC. Its translation is CASSFGASQTYEQYF. The rearrangement uses TRBV11-2 and TRBJ2-7, with D tentatively TRBD1 (5 bases). V was shortened by 3 bases and J by 2 bases, with 14 bases between the two germline ends. The CDR3 is 15 residues long. Germline V gene lookup returns CDR1 SGHAT and CDR2 FQNNGV.

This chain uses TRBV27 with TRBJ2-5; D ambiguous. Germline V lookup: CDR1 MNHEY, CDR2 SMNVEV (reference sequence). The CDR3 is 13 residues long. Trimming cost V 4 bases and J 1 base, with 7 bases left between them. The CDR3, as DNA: TGTGCCAGCAGTTCCCCCCTCCAAGAGACCCAGTACTTC. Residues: CASSSPLQETQYF.

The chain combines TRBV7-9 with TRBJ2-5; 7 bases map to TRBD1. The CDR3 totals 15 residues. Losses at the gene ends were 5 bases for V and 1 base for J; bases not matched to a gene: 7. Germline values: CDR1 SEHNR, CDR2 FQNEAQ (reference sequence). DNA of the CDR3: TGTGCCAGCAGCCGTGGGACAGACCTCCAAGAGACCCAGTACTTC. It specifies CASSRGTDLQETQYF.

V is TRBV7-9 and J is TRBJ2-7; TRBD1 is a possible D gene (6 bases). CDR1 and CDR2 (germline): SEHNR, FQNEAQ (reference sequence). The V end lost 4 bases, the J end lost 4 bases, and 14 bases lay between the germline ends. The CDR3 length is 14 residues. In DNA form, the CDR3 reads TGTGCCAGCAGCTCCGACAGGTCAGAATACGAGCAGTACTTC. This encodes CASSSDRSEYEQYF.

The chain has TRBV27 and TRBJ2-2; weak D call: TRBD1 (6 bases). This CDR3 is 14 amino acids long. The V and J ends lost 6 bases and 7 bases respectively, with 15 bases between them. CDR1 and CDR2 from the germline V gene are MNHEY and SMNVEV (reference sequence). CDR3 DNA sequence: TGTGCCAGCAGCTCACTTAGGGGGTACGGGGAGCTGTTTTTT. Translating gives CASSSLRGYGELFF.

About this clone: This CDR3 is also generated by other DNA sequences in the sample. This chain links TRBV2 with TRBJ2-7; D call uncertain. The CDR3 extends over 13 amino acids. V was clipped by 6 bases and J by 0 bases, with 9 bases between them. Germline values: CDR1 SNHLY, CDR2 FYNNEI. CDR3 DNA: TGTGCCAGCAGCACCCGGGTCTCCTACGAGCAGTACTTC. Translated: CASSTRVSYEQYF.

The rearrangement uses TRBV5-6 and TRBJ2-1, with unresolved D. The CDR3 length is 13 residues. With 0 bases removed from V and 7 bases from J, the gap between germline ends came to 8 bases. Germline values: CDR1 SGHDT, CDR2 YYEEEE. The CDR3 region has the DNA TGTGCCAGCAGCTTGGGAGACCTGAATGAGCAGTTCTTC. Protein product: CASSLGDLNEQFF. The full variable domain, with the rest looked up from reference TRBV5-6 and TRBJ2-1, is DAGVTQSPTHLIKTRGQQVTLRCSPKSGHDTVSWYQQALGQGPQFIFQYYEEEERQRGNFPDRFSGHQFPNYSSELNVNALLLGDSALYLCASSLGDLNEQFFGPGTRLTVL.

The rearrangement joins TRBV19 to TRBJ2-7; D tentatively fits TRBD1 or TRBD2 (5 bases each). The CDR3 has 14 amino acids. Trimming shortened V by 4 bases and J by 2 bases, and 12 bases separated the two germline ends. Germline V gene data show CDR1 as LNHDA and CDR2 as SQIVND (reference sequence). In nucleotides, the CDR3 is TGTGCCAGTAGTAAGGGGACCGCTACCTACGAGCAGTACTTC. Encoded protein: CASSKGTATYEQYF.

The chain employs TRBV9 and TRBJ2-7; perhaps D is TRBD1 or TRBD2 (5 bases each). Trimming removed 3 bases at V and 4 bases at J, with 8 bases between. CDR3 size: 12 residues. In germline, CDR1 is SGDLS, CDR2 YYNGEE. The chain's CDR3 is CASSAGRYEQYF. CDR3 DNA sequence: TGTGCCAGCAGCGCGGGACGGTACGAGCAGTACTTC.

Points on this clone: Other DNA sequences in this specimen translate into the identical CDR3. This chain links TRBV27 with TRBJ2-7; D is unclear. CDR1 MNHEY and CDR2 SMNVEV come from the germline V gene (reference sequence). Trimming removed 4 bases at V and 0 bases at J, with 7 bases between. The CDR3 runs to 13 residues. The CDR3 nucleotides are TGTGCCAGCAGTTGGACGGTCTCCTACGAGCAGTACTTC. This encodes CASSWTVSYEQYF.

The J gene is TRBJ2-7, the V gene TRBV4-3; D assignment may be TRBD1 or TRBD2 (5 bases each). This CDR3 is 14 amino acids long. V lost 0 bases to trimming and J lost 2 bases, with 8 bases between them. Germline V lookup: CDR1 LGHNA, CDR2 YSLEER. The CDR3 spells CASSQDWGTYEQYF. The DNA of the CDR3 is TGCGCCAGCAGCCAAGATTGGGGGACCTACGAGCAGTACTTC.

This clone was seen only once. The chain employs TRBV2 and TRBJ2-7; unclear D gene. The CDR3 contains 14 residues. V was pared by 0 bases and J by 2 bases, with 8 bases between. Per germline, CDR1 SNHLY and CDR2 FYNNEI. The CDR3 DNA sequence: TGTGCCAGCAGTGAAGCGCTGGCAGCCTACGAGCAGTACTTC. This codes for CASSEALAAYEQYF.

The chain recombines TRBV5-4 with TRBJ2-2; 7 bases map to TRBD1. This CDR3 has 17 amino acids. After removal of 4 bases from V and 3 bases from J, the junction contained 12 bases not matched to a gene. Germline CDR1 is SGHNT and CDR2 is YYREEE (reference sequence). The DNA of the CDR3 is TGTGCCAGCAGCCTAAACCAGACAGGGAAGTACACCGGGGAGCTGTTTTTT. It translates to CASSLNQTGKYTGELFF.

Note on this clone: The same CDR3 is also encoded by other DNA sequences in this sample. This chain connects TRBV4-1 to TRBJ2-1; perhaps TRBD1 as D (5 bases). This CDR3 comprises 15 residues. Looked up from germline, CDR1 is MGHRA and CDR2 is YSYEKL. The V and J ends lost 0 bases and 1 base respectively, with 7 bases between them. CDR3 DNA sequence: TGCGCCAGCAGCCAAGAGGGGCTTTCCTACAATGAGCAGTTCTTC. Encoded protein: CASSQEGLSYNEQFF.

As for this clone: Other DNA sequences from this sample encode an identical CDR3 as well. The CDR3 protein is CASSEGAGYTF. CDR3 nucleotides: TGTGCCAGCAGTGAAGGGGCCGGCTACACCTTC. This chain uses TRBV6-5 with TRBJ1-2, with a possible D match to TRBD1 (5 bases). The CDR3 runs 11 residues. The germline gives CDR1 MNHEY, CDR2 SVGAGI. V lost 5 bases, J lost 8 bases, and 9 bases lay in between.

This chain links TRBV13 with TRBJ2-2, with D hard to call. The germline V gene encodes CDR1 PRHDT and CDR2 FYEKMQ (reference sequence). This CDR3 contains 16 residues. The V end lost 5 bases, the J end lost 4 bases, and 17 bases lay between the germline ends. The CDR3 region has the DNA TGTGCCAGCAGCCCTGAAGACCGAGGTCCCACCGGGGAGCTGTTTTTT. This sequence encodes CASSPEDRGPTGELFF.

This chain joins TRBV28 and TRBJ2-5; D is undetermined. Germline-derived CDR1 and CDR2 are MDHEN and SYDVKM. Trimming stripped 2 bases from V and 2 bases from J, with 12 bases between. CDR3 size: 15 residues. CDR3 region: CASSLTAELQETQYF. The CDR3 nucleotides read TGTGCCAGCAGTTTAACAGCAGAATTACAAGAGACCCAGTACTTC.

CDR3 sequence reads: CASSLTGPQIYNSPLHF. The CDR3 DNA is TGTGCCAGCAGCTTGACGGGACCGCAGATCTATAATTCACCCCTCCACTTT. The chain joins TRBV5-5 to TRBJ1-6; tentative D call: TRBD1 (5 bases). The CDR3 is 17 amino acids. Germline CDR1 reads SGHKS; CDR2 reads YYEKEE (reference sequence). Between the trimmed V and J ends, which lost 1 base and 3 bases, there was a span of 14 bases.

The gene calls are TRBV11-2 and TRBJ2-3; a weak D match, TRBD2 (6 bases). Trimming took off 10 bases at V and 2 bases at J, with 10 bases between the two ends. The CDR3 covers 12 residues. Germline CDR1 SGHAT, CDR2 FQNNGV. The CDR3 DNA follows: TGTGCCACGCGGGGCACCACAGATACGCAGTATTTT. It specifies CATRGTTDTQYF.

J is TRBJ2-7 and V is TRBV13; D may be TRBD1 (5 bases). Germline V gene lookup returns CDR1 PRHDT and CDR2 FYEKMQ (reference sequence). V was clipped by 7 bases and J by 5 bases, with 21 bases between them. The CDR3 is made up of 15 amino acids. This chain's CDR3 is CASTPGPSVGHEQYF. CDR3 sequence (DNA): TGTGCCAGCACCCCAGGGCCCTCGGTAGGCCACGAGCAGTACTTC.

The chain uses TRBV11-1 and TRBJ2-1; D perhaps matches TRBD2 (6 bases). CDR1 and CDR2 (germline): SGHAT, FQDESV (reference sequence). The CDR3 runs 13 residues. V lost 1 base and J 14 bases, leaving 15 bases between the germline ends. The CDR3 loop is CASSLVDGAGKFF. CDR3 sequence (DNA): TGTGCCAGCAGCTTAGTCGATGGCGCGGGGAAGTTCTTC.

CDR3 sequence: CTSSQVSDYLDEQYF. CDR3 in DNA: TGCACCAGCAGCCAAGTGAGTGACTACCTAGACGAGCAGTACTTC. The gene calls are TRBV1 and TRBJ2-7; the D call TRBD2 from the table was never checked on the DNA. TRBV1 is described as a pseudogene. This CDR3 comprises 15 residues.

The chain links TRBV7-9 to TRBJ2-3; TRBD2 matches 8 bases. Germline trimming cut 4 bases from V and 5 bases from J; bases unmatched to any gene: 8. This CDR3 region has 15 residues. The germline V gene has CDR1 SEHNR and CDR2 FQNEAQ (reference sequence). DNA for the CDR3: TGTGCCAGCAGCTCCCCCAGCGGGAGTAAAGATACGCAGTATTTT. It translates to CASSSPSGSKDTQYF. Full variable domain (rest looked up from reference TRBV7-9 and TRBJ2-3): DTGVSQNPRHKITKRGQNVTFRCDPISEHNRLYWYRQTLGQGPEFLTYFQNEAQLEKSRLLSDRFSAERPKGSFSTLEIQRTEQGDSAMYLCASSSPSGSKDTQYFGPGTRLTVL.